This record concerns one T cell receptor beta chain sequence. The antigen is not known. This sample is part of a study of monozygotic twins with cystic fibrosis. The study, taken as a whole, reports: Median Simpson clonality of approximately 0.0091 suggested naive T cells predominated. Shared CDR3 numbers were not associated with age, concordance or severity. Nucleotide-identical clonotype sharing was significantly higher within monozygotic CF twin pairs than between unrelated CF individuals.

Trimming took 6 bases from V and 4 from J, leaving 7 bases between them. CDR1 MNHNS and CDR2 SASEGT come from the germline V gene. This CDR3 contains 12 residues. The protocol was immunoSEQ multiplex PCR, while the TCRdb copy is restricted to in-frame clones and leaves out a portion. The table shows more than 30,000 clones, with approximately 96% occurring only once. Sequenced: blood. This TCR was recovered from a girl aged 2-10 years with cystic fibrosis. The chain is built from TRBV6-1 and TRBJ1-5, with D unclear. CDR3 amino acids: CASRGPNQPQHF. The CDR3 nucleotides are TGTGCCAGCAGAGGACCGAATCAGCCCCAGCATTTT.